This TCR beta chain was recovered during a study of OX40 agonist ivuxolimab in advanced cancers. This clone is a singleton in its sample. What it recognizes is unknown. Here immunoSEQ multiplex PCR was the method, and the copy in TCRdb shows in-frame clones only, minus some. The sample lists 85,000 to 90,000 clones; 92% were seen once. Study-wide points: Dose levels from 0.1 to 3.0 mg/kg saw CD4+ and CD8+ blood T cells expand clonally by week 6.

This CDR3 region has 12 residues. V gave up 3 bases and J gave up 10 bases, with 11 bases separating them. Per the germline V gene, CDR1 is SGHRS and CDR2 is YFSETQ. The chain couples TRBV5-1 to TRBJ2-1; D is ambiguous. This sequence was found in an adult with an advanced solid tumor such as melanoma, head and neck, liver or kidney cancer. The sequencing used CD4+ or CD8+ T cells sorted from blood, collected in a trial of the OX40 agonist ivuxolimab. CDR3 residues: CASSWQTGEQFF. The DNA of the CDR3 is TGCGCCAGCAGCTGGCAGACCGGGGAGCAGTTCTTC.